These T cell receptor beta chains were read from a single sample in a study of T cells in localized non-small cell lung cancer. The protocol was immunoSEQ multiplex PCR, while the TCRdb copy is restricted to in-frame clones and leaves out a portion. Among more than 30,000 clones listed, approximately 88% were seen once. This specimen was peripheral blood mononuclear cells, taken before any cancer treatment. The receptors derive from a woman aged 35 to 70 with stage III lung adenocarcinoma. Each CDR3 is given with its conserved first and last residue. Each record gives: CDR3 length, D gene, J gene, V gene, CDR3 protein. A D gene is named only where the DNA matches it firmly.

14 TRBD1 TRBJ2-7 TRBV5-6 CASSSPGQGDEQYF
17 - TRBJ2-7 TRBV11-2 CASSLEGLGQGNYEQYF
16 - TRBJ1-1 TRBV19 CASSPFQGLGNTEAFF
16 TRBD1 TRBJ1-1 TRBV6-5 CASSYSAGGMNTEAFF
17 TRBD2 TRBJ2-1 TRBV7-8 CASSPLAGGPLYNEQFF
12 - TRBJ2-3 TRBV30 CAWSFTADTQYF
13 - TRBJ1-3 TRBV11-2 CASSSPGVNTIYF
14 - TRBJ2-5 TRBV14 CASSQDWWGETQYF
18 - TRBJ2-1 TRBV21-1 CASSNRRASAVSSNEQFF
16 - TRBJ1-5 TRBV4-1 CASSHRQAVGNQPQHF
17 - TRBJ1-4 TRBV27 CASSSYRNPTTNEKLFF
15 - TRBJ2-5 TRBV2 CASSENRGRGETQYF
13 - TRBJ2-7 TRBV30 CAWKDSPSYEQYF
18 TRBD1 TRBJ1-1 TRBV25-1 CASSPGQGWRKTGPEAFF
14 TRBD1 TRBJ1-4 TRBV9 CASSIQGAEEKLFF
15 TRBD2 TRBJ2-2 TRBV11-3 CASSRTSAYTGELFF
13 - TRBJ1-1 TRBV7-2 CASSRQKNTEAFF
14 - TRBJ2-7 TRBV6-5 CASSLRGPSYEQYF
14 TRBD2 TRBJ2-7 TRBV6-6 CASSYGGGSYEQYF
13 - TRBJ1-1 TRBV7-9 CASSFTENTEAFF
13 - TRBJ1-1 TRBV4-2 CASSQGVNTEAFF
14 - TRBJ1-1 TRBV5-4 CASSTYEGTTEAFF
11 - TRBJ1-1 TRBV20-1 CSAERQSEAFF
13 - TRBJ1-3 TRBV7-2 CASSPVSGNTIYF
14 - TRBJ2-3 TRBV28 CASSPSTGANTQYF
13 - TRBJ1-1 TRBV5-4 CASSPTSVTEAFF
16 TRBD1 TRBJ1-2 TRBV19 CASSTGQGGVDHGYTF
12 - TRBJ1-5 TRBV5-3 CASTARNQPQHF
14 TRBD1 TRBJ1-2 TRBV18 CASSAPTGVDGYTF
14 TRBD1 TRBJ2-7 TRBV19 CASSGLDRDYEQYF
13 - TRBJ2-7 TRBV12-5 CASGIDSSYEQYF
15 - TRBJ2-1 TRBV30 CAWSPRGGHYNEQFF
11 - TRBJ2-3 TRBV20-1 CSARTADTQYF
16 TRBD2 TRBJ2-3 TRBV7-2 CASSLQAGAPTDTQYF
13 - TRBJ1-2 TRBV6-1 CASSAMGSYGYTF
12 - TRBJ1-2 TRBV29-1 CSVVGVGYGYTF
14 TRBD1 TRBJ1-4 TRBV5-5 CASSQGANNEKLFF
14 - TRBJ1-2 TRBV28 CASSLGVGMDGYTF
13 TRBD1 TRBJ2-7 TRBV7-7 CASGRTGFYEQYF
13 - TRBJ2-1 TRBV2 CASRSQGGGEQFF
13 - TRBJ1-2 TRBV23-1 CASTQTANYGYTF
15 TRBD1 TRBJ2-1 TRBV12-5 CASGPDRGGYNEQFF
15 - TRBJ2-7 TRBV10-3 CAISEDSRTSYEQYF
13 - TRBJ1-2 TRBV29-1 CSVVEGGNYGYTF
14 - TRBJ2-7 TRBV7-8 CASSLDIAAGEQYF
15 - TRBJ2-2 TRBV7-2 CASSLNGPGTGELFF
12 - TRBJ1-1 TRBV5-1 CASSLRGTEAFF
14 - TRBJ1-1 TRBV7-9 CASSTHAAGSEAFF
15 - TRBJ2-2 TRBV7-3 CASSLSLVDTGELFF
13 - TRBJ2-1 TRBV7-6 CASSSGLTSSQFF
17 TRBD1 TRBJ2-4 TRBV15 CATSRGRGGDAKNIQYF
15 - TRBJ1-3 TRBV6-1 CASNDGGGPGNTIYF
12 - TRBJ2-1 TRBV5-6 CASSLLPNEQFF
15 TRBD2 TRBJ2-1 TRBV9 CASSVGLAGVNEQFF
13 - TRBJ2-7 TRBV18 CASSPGPQGEQYF
15 TRBD1 TRBJ2-3 TRBV19 CASSLGQGKTDTQYF
17 TRBD2 TRBJ2-2 TRBV28 CASSLWSSGSSAGELFF